Following are 8 T cell receptor beta chains from one sample sequenced in a study of shared clonotypes between healthy human individuals. Libraries were prepared by immunoSEQ multiplex PCR; TCRdb keeps only in-frame clonotypes and omits some of them. The sample lists some 530,000 clones, roughly 80% occurring once. Sample: PBMCs. Receptors originate from a woman aged 35 to 49 in good health. Some clones in this sample may be carry-over from other donors' samples.

This chain joins TRBV5-6 and TRBJ1-5; perhaps TRBD1 as D (5 bases). Germline CDR1 SGHDT, CDR2 YYEEEE. There are 14 residues in the CDR3. The germline V and J ends were trimmed by 4 bases and 3 bases, with 11 bases remaining between them. The CDR3 DNA reads as TGTGCCAGCAGCCCGGGACGGAACAATCAGCCCCAGCATTTT. As protein: CASSPGRNNQPQHF. Full variable domain (outside the CDR3, taken from reference TRBV5-6 and TRBJ1-5): DAGVTQSPTHLIKTRGQQVTLRCSPKSGHDTVSWYQQALGQGPQFIFQYYEEEERQRGNFPDRFSGHQFPNYSSELNVNALLLGDSALYLCASSPGRNNQPQHFGDGTRLSIL.

This clone appeared a single time. The chain carries TRBV27 and TRBJ2-7, with 7 positions matching TRBD1. Germline V gene sequence: CDR1 MNHEY, CDR2 SMNVEV (reference sequence). The junction had 2 bases not matched to a gene; V was cut back by 0 bases and J by 3 bases. The CDR3 runs to 14 residues. The CDR3 reads CASSLSTGNYEQYF. DNA for the CDR3: TGTGCCAGCAGTTTATCGACAGGGAACTACGAGCAGTACTTC.

Points on this clone: A far larger clone is a single base away, which makes a read error likely. The J gene is TRBJ2-3, the V gene TRBV2, with 7 nucleotides matching TRBD1. V shed 5 bases and J 2 bases; nucleotides not matched to a gene: 7. The germline gives CDR1 SNHLY, CDR2 FYNNEI. The CDR3 has 15 residues. The CDR3 is CASSMDRWATDTQYF. The CDR3 DNA reads TGTGCCAGCAGTATGGACAGGTGGGCCACAGATACGCAGTATTTT.

Comments on this clone: This probably arose from a read error, given a far larger clone one base away. Other DNA sequences of this sample code for an identical CDR3. The chain recombines TRBV10-2 with TRBJ1-1; weak D call: TRBD1 (6 bases). The CDR3 runs to 13 residues. Germline CDR1 WSHSY, CDR2 SAAADI. V was pared by 3 bases and J by 3 bases, with 8 bases between. CDR3 amino acids: CASSDGQHTEAFF. In DNA form, the CDR3 reads TGCGCCAGCAGTGACGGACAGCACACTGAAGCTTTCTTT.

The CDR3 sequence is CSVERSGGAFLYNEQFF. The CDR3 coding sequence is TGCAGCGTTGAAAGGTCTGGAGGGGCGTTCCTCTACAATGAGCAGTTCTTC. The chain joins TRBV29-1 to TRBJ2-1, with D maybe TRBD2 (6 bases). Trimming took off 2 bases at V and 3 bases at J, with 20 bases between the two ends. The CDR3 is made up of 17 amino acids. CDR1 is SQVTM, CDR2 ANQGSEA, per germline.

Remarks on this clone: Just one base apart from a much larger clone, this may be a read error. The genes are TRBV7-2 and TRBJ1-1, with D unclear. Germline-derived CDR1 and CDR2 are SGHTA and FQGNSA. V lost 3 bases and J lost 0, with 8 bases in between. CDR3 length: 14 amino acids. DNA for the CDR3: TGTGCCAGCAGCTTTCGTGGGGTGAACACTGAAGCTTTCTTT. It translates to CASSFRGVNTEAFF. The entire variable domain, with the rest obtained from reference TRBV7-2 and TRBJ1-1, is as follows: GAGVSQSPSNKVTEKGKDVELRCDPISGHTALYWYRQSLGQGLEFLIYFQGNSAPDKSGLPSDRFSAERTGGSVSTLTIQRTQQEDSAVYLCASSFRGVNTEAFFGQGTRLTVV.

This clone was detected a few times. This chain joins TRBV19 and TRBJ2-1, with D possibly being TRBD2 (5 bases). The CDR3 loop spans 13 amino acids. Germline V gene sequence: CDR1 LNHDA, CDR2 SQIVND (reference sequence). Trimming took 6 bases from V and 6 from J, leaving 12 bases between them. The CDR3 spells CASRVSAGNEQFF. In DNA, the CDR3 is TGTGCCAGTAGGGTAAGCGCGGGCAATGAGCAGTTCTTC.

The rearrangement links TRBV4-3 to TRBJ2-6; 11 bases align to TRBD2. Germline CDR1 LGHNA, CDR2 YSLEER. There are 19 residues in the CDR3. With 0 bases clipped from V and 0 bases from J, the junction kept 4 bases outside the gene matches. DNA of the CDR3: TGCGCCAGCAGCCAAGATCTGGGACTAGCGGCCTCTGGGGCCAACGTCCTGACTTTC. Amino acid sequence: CASSQDLGLAASGANVLTF.